These T cell receptor beta chains were read from a single sample in a study of blood T cell repertoires in COVID-19. Some clones are missing from TCRdb's copy, which holds only in-frame ones; the method was immunoSEQ multiplex PCR. The table lists more than 95,000 clones, around 87% of them singletons. The sequenced sample was peripheral blood. The receptors were sampled from a man aged 45-60 years with acute or convalescent COVID-19. Each CDR3 is given with its conserved first and last residue. The D gene is left open where the match is weak. Expanded clones get a size class; other rows say once, few or many, or leave the size out.

.,TRBV28,TRBJ1-1,.,TGTGCCAGCAGCGAACGGACACCATCTGAAGCTTTCTTT,CASSERTPSEAFF
once,TRBV19,TRBJ2-7,.,TGTGCCAGTTCAGGATTCCCGACCTACGAGCAGTACTTC,CASSGFPTYEQYF
once,TRBV5-5,TRBJ1-2,TRBD1,TGTGCCAGCAGCTACGACAGGGGGGGCGGCTACACCTTC,CASSYDRGGGYTF
.,TRBV19,TRBJ2-7,.,TGTGCCAGTAGTATCGTCGGGAACGACGAGCAGTACTTC,CASSIVGNDEQYF
many,TRBV11-2,TRBJ2-1,TRBD1,TGTGCCAGCAAGTTCGGGACAGGTCTTCGCAATGAGCAGTTCTTC,CASKFGTGLRNEQFF
.,TRBV9,TRBJ1-2,.,TGTGCCAGCAGCGCACTTGAGAGCTACACCTTC,CASSALESYTF
.,TRBV9,TRBJ1-1,.,TGTGCCAGCAGCGTAGCCCCGGACACTGAAGCTTTCTTT,CASSVAPDTEAFF
.,TRBV3-1/TRBV3-2,TRBJ2-3,TRBD2,TGTGCCAGCAGCCAAGAGTCCTTAAGCGGGAGGGAGGCGGATACGCAGTATTTT,CASSQESLSGREADTQYF
.,TRBV6-1,TRBJ2-3,.,TGTGCCAGCAGTGATCAGGGTTCAGCAGATACGCAGTATTTT,CASSDQGSADTQYF
.,TRBV12-3/TRBV12-4,TRBJ1-5,.,TGTGCCAGCAGTTTACTGGGGCGGCAGCCCCAGCATTTT,CASSLLGRQPQHF
.,TRBV19,TRBJ1-3,.,TGTGCCAGTAGCCCCACAGGATCTGGAAACACCATATATTTT,CASSPTGSGNTIYF
.,TRBV2,TRBJ2-1,TRBD2,TGTGCCAGCAGAAGGGGACTAGCGGGAGGGGCGGGTAATGAGCAGTTCTTC,CASRRGLAGGAGNEQFF
.,TRBV9,TRBJ1-6,.,TGTGCCAGCAGCGCGAGAGTAAAGAATTCACCCCTCCACTTT,CASSARVKNSPLHF
.,TRBV6-5,TRBJ1-4,TRBD1,TGTGCCAGCAGAACGGGACAGGGATACGAAAAACTGTTTTTT,CASRTGQGYEKLFF
.,TRBV27,TRBJ2-7,TRBD2,TGTGCCAGCAGGCTAGGGAGCGGGAGGAACTCCTACGAGCAGTACTTC,CASRLGSGRNSYEQYF
.,TRBV12-3/TRBV12-4,TRBJ1-6,TRBD1,TGTGCCAGCAGTGGACAGGGAGATTCACCCCTCCACTTT,CASSGQGDSPLHF
once,TRBV9,TRBJ2-7,TRBD1,TGTGCCAGCAGCGTAGATTCCGGGACAGGGAGATACGAGCAGTACTTC,CASSVDSGTGRYEQYF
.,TRBV6-6,TRBJ2-1,.,TGTGCCAGCAGCCGGGACTCCTACAATGAGCAGTTCTTC,CASSRDSYNEQFF
few,TRBV24-1,TRBJ2-1,.,TGTGCCACCAGTGATTCAGGGGATGAGCAGTTCTTC,CATSDSGDEQFF
.,TRBV11-2,TRBJ1-1,TRBD1,TGTGCCAGCAGCGAACAGAGGACAGGGTCGAACACTGAAGCTTTCTTT,CASSEQRTGSNTEAFF
.,TRBV7-9,TRBJ2-7,.,TGTGCCAGCAGCCCGCTCCAGGGGTTCGCCTACGAGCAGTACTTC,CASSPLQGFAYEQYF
.,TRBV7-9,TRBJ2-7,TRBD1,TGTGCCAGCAGCTTAGCCGGGACAGGGTCCTACGAGCAGTACTTC,CASSLAGTGSYEQYF
.,TRBV18,TRBJ2-7,.,TGTGCCAGCTCACCACCGGGACACCGCTACGAGCAGTACTTC,CASSPPGHRYEQYF
.,TRBV2,TRBJ1-2,TRBD1,TGTGCCAGCAGTGGGGGGCAGGGGGGAATTGGCTACACCTTC,CASSGGQGGIGYTF
.,TRBV24-1,TRBJ2-5,.,TGTGCCACCAGTGATCCCCTGGAGACCCAGTACTTC,CATSDPLETQYF
.,TRBV25-1,TRBJ2-5,TRBD2,TGTGCCAGCAGTGAAGGGACTAGCGTCGAAGAGACCCAGTACTTC,CASSEGTSVEETQYF
few,TRBV5-1,TRBJ2-1,TRBD2,TGCGCCAGCAGCGGATCGACTAGCCAGTCCTCCTACAATGAGCAGTTCTTC,CASSGSTSQSSYNEQFF
.,TRBV6-5,TRBJ2-3,TRBD2,TGTGCCAGCCCTAGCTGGGAGGGTGGAGATACGCAGTATTTT,CASPSWEGGDTQYF
.,TRBV9,TRBJ2-3,.,TGTGCCAGCAGCCCACGGCCCCCGACTGGCACAGATACGCAGTATTTT,CASSPRPPTGTDTQYF
.,TRBV11-3,TRBJ2-1,.,TGTGCCAGCAGCCCCGGCGTAACCCCGGGATCCAACCCTAATGAGCAGTTCTTC,CASSPGVTPGSNPNEQFF
.,TRBV5-1,TRBJ2-2,TRBD2,TGCGCCAGCAGCGTAGCGGGGGCCGGACCCGGGGAGCTGTTTTTT,CASSVAGAGPGELFF
.,TRBV19,TRBJ2-1,TRBD2,TGTGCCAGTAGTTTACGGACTAGCGGGAGTTGGGCTGAGCAGTTCTTC,CASSLRTSGSWAEQFF
.,TRBV10-3,TRBJ2-5,TRBD2,TGTGCCATCAGCGGGACTATCCAAGAGACCCAGTACTTC,CAISGTIQETQYF
.,TRBV9,TRBJ2-7,.,TGTGCCAGCAGCGTAGCTTGGGGACTTCAGTACGAGCAGTACTTC,CASSVAWGLQYEQYF
.,TRBV7-9,TRBJ2-6,.,TGTGCCAGCAGCTTATGGACATCTGGGGCCAACGTCCTGACTTTC,CASSLWTSGANVLTF
.,TRBV6-6,TRBJ1-2,.,TGTGCCAGCAGGTTAGACGACACCAACTATGGCTACACCTTC,CASRLDDTNYGYTF
.,TRBV19,TRBJ1-6,.,TGTGCCAGTAGTATATTAGTCTATAATTCACCCCTCCACTTT,CASSILVYNSPLHF
.,TRBV9,TRBJ1-2,TRBD1,TGTGCCAGCAGCGTAGACCCAGGGGGTGTGGGACTTCCTTCTAACTATGGCTACACCTTC,CASSVDPGGVGLPSNYGYTF
.,TRBV27,TRBJ2-1,TRBD2,TGTGCCAGCAGTGTGCCAAGCGGGAGGGCCGGAAATGAGCAGTTCTTC,CASSVPSGRAGNEQFF
few,TRBV5-3,TRBJ2-2,TRBD1,TGTGCCAGAAGCTTGGTGGGACAGGGAAATTTATTCGAGAACACCGGGGAGCTGTTTTTT,CARSLVGQGNLFENTGELFF
.,TRBV30,TRBJ2-7,TRBD2,TGTGCCGGATCGGCCAGCGGGAGCTACGAGCAGTACTTC,CAGSASGSYEQYF
.,TRBV11-2,TRBJ2-5,.,TGTGCCAGCAGCTTAGCCGGAGAGACCCAGTACTTC,CASSLAGETQYF
few,TRBV20-1,TRBJ2-1,.,TGCAGTGCTAGTGGGGAGAATGAGCAGTTCTTC,CSASGENEQFF
.,TRBV11-2,TRBJ2-1,.,TGTGCCAGCAGCTTGGCACCTTTTAGGGGTGAGCAGTTCTTC,CASSLAPFRGEQFF
.,TRBV28,TRBJ1-1,.,TGTGCCAGCAGTTTATTGAGGGGGGAAGCTTTCTTT,CASSLLRGEAFF
.,TRBV30,TRBJ1-5,TRBD1,TGTGCCTGGAGGAGTGTTAGGGACAGGGGGCCTCAGCCCCAGCATTTT,CAWRSVRDRGPQPQHF
.,TRBV28,TRBJ2-2,.,TGTGCCATCGCGGCAGGGGGGTTCACCGGGGAGCTGTTTTTT,CAIAAGGFTGELFF
.,TRBV19,TRBJ1-4,TRBD1,TGTGCCAGTAGTCCTCGTGGACAGGGGGCCCGGGAAAAACTGTTTTTT,CASSPRGQGAREKLFF
.,TRBV10-1,TRBJ2-1,TRBD2,TGCGCCAGCAGTGACTCGGCCGGGGGGAATGAGCAGTTCTTC,CASSDSAGGNEQFF
once,TRBV19,TRBJ1-4,.,TGTGCCAGTAGTATAGATCTATATCGGGTTGAAAAACTGTTTTTT,CASSIDLYRVEKLFF
.,TRBV10-3,TRBJ1-6,.,TGTGCCATCAGTGAGTCCTCTACTATCATCAATTCACCCCTCCACTTT,CAISESSTIINSPLHF
.,TRBV7-9,TRBJ2-7,.,TGTGCCAGCAGCACATACTACGAGCAGTACTTC,CASSTYYEQYF
.,TRBV10-1,TRBJ2-7,TRBD2,TGCGCCAGCAGTGATTTGCGGGAGCGGAAGGACGAGCAGTACTTC,CASSDLRERKDEQYF
.,TRBV10-3,TRBJ1-2,TRBD1,TGTGCCATCAGTGCGACAGGGGGGGCCAACTATGGCTACACCTTC,CAISATGGANYGYTF
.,TRBV14,TRBJ2-2,TRBD2,TGTGCCAGCAGCCAACCCGGGCAAGCGGGAGTCCGGGAGCTGTTTTTT,CASSQPGQAGVRELFF
few,TRBV19,TRBJ2-7,TRBD2,TGTGCCAGTAGTATAAAAGGGGGGGGACTAGCGGGAGTCGGCAACTACGAGCAGTACTTC,CASSIKGGGLAGVGNYEQYF
many,TRBV19,TRBJ1-3,.,TGTGCCAGTAGTACCCAGGGAACTGGAAACACCATATATTTT,CASSTQGTGNTIYF
few,TRBV27,TRBJ2-4,.,TGTGCCAGCAGTGTACAGGGAGCCAAAAACATTCAGTACTTC,CASSVQGAKNIQYF
.,TRBV5-1,TRBJ2-3,TRBD2,TGCGCCAGCAGCTTGTCTGCGGGAGGGGGCACAGATACGCAGTATTTT,CASSLSAGGGTDTQYF